These 30 T cell receptor beta chains originate from one sample sequenced in a study of T-cell memory formation after mild COVID-19. MiXCR, applied by TCRdb to the 5' RACE reads, yields one record per CDR3 protein. The table shows 250,000 or so distinct CDR3 sequences, with around a tenth occurring only once. The sample comprised PBMCs or a T cell subset sorted from them (not recorded which). The receptors derive from a man between 18 and 35 years old who had mild COVID-19 (a few samples of this study predate the infection). Cell type and time point are not known.

J is TRBJ1-5 and V is TRBV6-5; 10 nucleotides line up with TRBD1. CDR1 is MNHEY and CDR2 is SVGAGI in the germline V gene. V lost 5 bases, J lost 4 bases, and 8 bases stayed unmatched. There are 16 residues in the CDR3. The CDR3 nucleotides are TGTGCCAGCAGTGGAACCGGGACAGGGGATAATCAGCCCCAGCATTTT. Translation gives CASSGTGTGDNQPQHF.

This clonotype was found many times. This chain connects TRBV7-2 to TRBJ2-3; the match to TRBD2 covers 9 bases. CDR1 and CDR2 from the germline V gene are SGHTA and FQGNSA. The CDR3 runs 16 residues. The V and J ends lost 4 bases and 2 bases, in that order; junction bases with no gene match: 7. CDR3 protein: CASSSPGLAVTDTQYF. CDR3 DNA sequence: TGTGCCAGCAGCTCTCCGGGACTAGCCGTCACAGATACGCAGTATTTT.

This clonotype was counted only a few times. This sequence joins TRBV10-3 and TRBJ2-3; 7 bases fit TRBD2. The ends lost 9 bases at V and 0 bases at J; junction bases unmatched: 3. Germline CDR1 ENHRY, CDR2 SYGVKD. There are 13 residues in the CDR3. This chain's CDR3 is CAMGGLSTDTQYF. The CDR3 nucleotides are TGTGCCATGGGGGGACTAAGCACAGATACGCAGTATTTT.

Worth noting for this clonotype: Its ends do not fully match the called genes, so a read error is possible. The rearrangement uses TRBV5-1 and TRBJ2-1; possible D gene TRBD1, 6 bases. The germline V gene has CDR1 SGHRS and CDR2 YFSETQ. The CDR3 is made up of 19 amino acids. The CDR3 DNA sequence: TGCGCCAGCAGCCAACCTGCAGTGAAAACAGGGCAGTTCTACACTGAGCAGTTCTTC. This sequence encodes CASSQPAVKTGQFYTEQFF.

J is TRBJ2-3 and V is TRBV7-3, with 8 bases aligning to TRBD2. Germline CDR1 SGHTA, CDR2 FQGTGA. V was pared by 4 bases and J by 2 bases, with 8 bases of the junction left unmatched. The CDR3 has 16 amino acids. CDR3 nucleotides: TGTGCCAGCAGCTCCCGAAGGCGGGGGGCCACAGATACGCAGTATTTT. Protein sequence: CASSSRRRGATDTQYF.

This clonotype was counted a few times. The chain has TRBV28 and TRBJ2-3; either TRBD1 or TRBD2 may fit D (5 bases each). The germline V gene has CDR1 MDHEN and CDR2 SYDVKM. This CDR3 spans 17 amino acids. The ends were cut back, 6 bases at V and 1 base at J, with 20 bases in the middle. CDR3 amino acids: CASRSPLAEGGTDTQYF. CDR3 DNA: TGTGCCAGCAGAAGTCCCCTAGCAGAAGGGGGCACAGATACGCAGTATTTT.

This clonotype was found a few times. The chain has TRBV6-6 and TRBJ1-1; D is unclear. Looked up from germline, CDR1 is MNHNY and CDR2 is SVGAGI (reference sequence). The CDR3 length is 13 residues. The ends were cut back, 2 bases at V and 5 bases at J, with 9 bases in the middle. CDR3 nucleotides: TGTGCCAGCAGTTACAAGGCGGGGACTGAAGCTTTCTTT. This sequence encodes CASSYKAGTEAFF.

In nucleotides, the CDR3 is TGTGCCAGCAGCCCCGGGACAGCCTCCTACGAGCAGTACGTC. It encodes CASSPGTASYEQYV. This sequence joins TRBV4-2 and TRBJ2-7; 7 bases are a match to TRBD1. In germline, CDR1 is LGHNA, CDR2 YNFKEQ. The CDR3 extends over 14 amino acids. V dropped 4 bases and J dropped 0; count of bases not matched to a gene: 3.

J is TRBJ2-3 and V is TRBV7-9; TRBD2 agrees at 8 bases. The trim removed 3 bases at V and 3 bases at J, leaving 8 bases unmatched. The CDR3 spans 16 residues. Germline V CDR1 and CDR2: SEHNR, FQNEAQ (reference sequence). The CDR3 region is CASSFPTGGPTDTQYF. CDR3 in DNA: TGTGCCAGCAGCTTCCCGACGGGGGGGCCGACAGATACGCAGTATTTT.

This clonotype came up many times. The chain uses TRBV7-7 and TRBJ2-1, with 7 nucleotides matching TRBD2. The CDR3 extends over 18 amino acids. Germline values: CDR1 SSHAT, CDR2 FNYEAQ (reference sequence). Trimming cost V 1 base and J 5 bases; bases outside gene matches: 14. CDR3 bases: TGTGCCAGCAGCTTAGTATGTGGTCGGCTAGCGGTTAACAATGAGCAGTTCTTC. Translated: CASSLVCGRLAVNNEQFF.

This clonotype was recorded a few times. In DNA, the CDR3 is TGTGCCAGCAGTCCAGGGGGCTTCCCAACTAATGAAAAACTGTTTTTT. As protein: CASSPGGFPTNEKLFF. The chain joins TRBV12-3 or TRBV12-4 to TRBJ1-4; 8 nucleotides line up with TRBD1. The CDR3 totals 16 residues. V was clipped by 5 bases and J by 0 bases; unmatched bases: 5.

This clonotype has a count of ten or more. The V call is TRBV5-8, the J call TRBJ2-5; D gene unclear. The CDR3 loop spans 13 amino acids. The ends were cut back, 4 bases at V and 5 bases at J, with 12 bases in the middle. Germline values: CDR1 SGHTS, CDR2 YDEGEE. The CDR3 DNA reads as TGTGCCAGCAGCCGACACCTGGGGGAGACCCAGTACTTC. Translation: CASSRHLGETQYF.

This clonotype was observed a handful of times. CDR3 region: CASSSFASGGETQYF. CDR3 sequence (DNA): TGTGCCAGCAGCTCCTTTGCTAGCGGGGGGGAGACCCAGTACTTC. The chain combines TRBV7-2 with TRBJ2-5; TRBD2 aligns across 11 bases. With 4 bases clipped from V and 5 bases from J, the junction kept 6 bases outside the gene matches. There are 15 residues in the CDR3. Germline CDR1 reads SGHTA; CDR2 reads FQGNSA.

The chain employs TRBV10-3 and TRBJ2-5; TRBD1 matches at 7 bases. The CDR3 covers 13 residues. Germline CDR1 and CDR2: ENHRY and SYGVKD. Losses at the gene ends were 7 bases for V and 4 bases for J; bases not matched to a gene: 6. CDR3: CAINTGAGETQYF. The CDR3 DNA follows: TGTGCCATCAACACAGGGGCGGGAGAGACCCAGTACTTC.

In this sample, this clonotype turned up a few times. The chain combines TRBV3-1 with TRBJ1-6; D not certain. This CDR3 contains 15 residues. Trimming left V 1 base short and J 9 bases short, with 13 bases between. The V gene's germline CDR1 is LGHDT and CDR2 YNNKEL (reference sequence). DNA for the CDR3: TGTGCCAGCAGCCAAGGGAGGGCAGGTGGTTCACCCCTCCACTTT. Translated, it gives CASSQGRAGGSPLHF.

A few counts support this clonotype. This chain connects TRBV6-1 to TRBJ2-2; 7 bases match TRBD2. This CDR3 contains 15 residues. V trimming: 10 bases; J trimming: 1 base; junction bases outside the gene matches: 9. Per germline, CDR1 MNHNS and CDR2 SASEGT. CDR3 residues: CATRKWEGNTGELFF. The CDR3 DNA follows: TGTGCCACCCGAAAGTGGGAGGGGAACACCGGGGAGCTGTTTTTT.

V usage is TRBV6-2 or TRBV6-3 and J usage is TRBJ2-7; tentatively, D is TRBD1 or TRBD2 (5 bases each). Germline V CDR1 and CDR2: MNHEY, SVGEGT. This CDR3 spans 14 amino acids. V lost 5 bases and J 2 bases, leaving 13 bases between the germline ends. CDR3 DNA: TGTGCCAGCAGTCCTGGGACCACCCCCTACGAGCAGTACTTC. Its translation is CASSPGTTPYEQYF.

In its sample, this clonotype was seen many times. The chain couples TRBV29-1 to TRBJ2-1; either TRBD1 or TRBD2 may supply D (7 bases each). The CDR3 contains 17 residues. V was pared by 2 bases and J by 0 bases, with 17 bases between. Germline CDR1 is SQVTM and CDR2 is ANQGSEA. This CDR3 reads CSVESFSGTVSYNEQFF. CDR3 coding DNA: TGCAGCGTTGAATCTTTCAGCGGGACAGTCTCCTACAATGAGCAGTTCTTC.

This clonotype was found a few times. The rearrangement links TRBV7-8 to TRBJ1-5, with 7 bases matching TRBD1. J lost 4 bases, V lost 6 bases, and 6 bases had no gene match. This CDR3 is 14 amino acids long. Germline CDR1 is SGHVS and CDR2 is FQNEAQ. CDR3 protein: CASSSDRANQPQHF. The CDR3 DNA follows: TGTGCCAGCAGTAGCGACAGGGCGAATCAGCCCCAGCATTTT.

This clonotype has at least ten counts. V is TRBV12-3 or TRBV12-4 and J is TRBJ2-3, with D perhaps TRBD1 (5 bases). This CDR3 has 14 residues. The ends were cut back, 3 bases at V and 0 bases at J, with 7 bases in the middle. CDR3 residues: CASSLTASTDTQYF. CDR3 sequence (DNA): TGTGCCAGCAGTTTGACAGCTAGCACAGATACGCAGTATTTT.

This clonotype occurred many times. A read error may account for a junction end that differs from germline. This rearrangement joins TRBV20-1 to TRBJ1-4, with D hard to call. Germline V CDR1 and CDR2: DFQATT, SNEGSKA (reference sequence). The CDR3 loop spans 13 amino acids. The CDR3 DNA follows: TGCAGTGCGAGAGACGGGCTTAATGAAAAACTGTTTTTT. Translation gives CSARDGLNEKLFF.

The gene calls are TRBV7-9 and TRBJ1-1, with 7 bases lining up with TRBD1. The CDR3 is made up of 13 amino acids. The germline CDR1 and CDR2 sequences are SEHNR and FQNEAQ (reference sequence). J was trimmed by 7 bases and V by 5 bases; bases with no gene match: 7. CDR3 region: CASSRVSGGEAFF. In nucleotides, the CDR3 is TGTGCCAGCAGCCGCGTTTCAGGGGGTGAAGCTTTCTTT.

V usage is TRBV7-9 and J usage is TRBJ2-5; the match to TRBD2 covers 7 bases. The CDR3 totals 15 residues. V was clipped by 0 bases and J by 2 bases; unmatched bases: 3. Germline loops: CDR1 SEHNR, CDR2 FQNEAQ (reference sequence). The CDR3 reads CASSLAGLLQETQYF. The CDR3 DNA reads as TGTGCCAGCAGCTTAGCGGGACTACTACAAGAGACCCAGTACTTC. Full variable domain (rest looked up from reference TRBV7-9 and TRBJ2-5): DTGVSQNPRHKITKRGQNVTFRCDPISEHNRLYWYRQTLGQGPEFLTYFQNEAQLEKSRLLSDRFSAERPKGSFSTLEIQRTEQGDSAMYLCASSLAGLLQETQYFGPGTRLLVL.

This clonotype was seen a handful of times. The J gene is TRBJ1-2, the V gene TRBV5-1; 8 positions agree with TRBD1. V lost 0 bases and J lost 2; bases outside the gene matches: 6. There are 16 residues in the CDR3. From germline, CDR1 is SGHRS and CDR2 YFSETQ. CDR3: CASSLVGGTGNYGYTF. The CDR3 DNA is TGCGCCAGCAGCTTGGTAGGAGGGACAGGAAACTATGGCTACACCTTC. The whole variable domain, remainder taken from reference TRBV5-1 and TRBJ1-2, is KAGVTQTPRYLIKTRGQQVTLSCSPISGHRSVSWYQQTPGQGLQFLFEYFSETQRNKGNFPGRFSGRQFSNSRSEMNVSTLELGDSALYLCASSLVGGTGNYGYTFGSGTRLTVV.

This clonotype was detected a few times. This chain uses TRBV11-2 with TRBJ2-2; a weak D match, TRBD2 (5 bases). Germline V gene data show CDR1 as SGHAT and CDR2 as FQNNGV. V gave up 5 bases and J gave up 5 bases, with 9 bases separating them. The CDR3 consists of 13 residues. The chain's CDR3 is CASSREQTGELFF. The CDR3 nucleotides read TGTGCCAGCAGCCGGGAACAGACCGGGGAGCTGTTTTTT.

The table lists this clonotype with a few counts. DNA for the CDR3: TGCAGTGCTTCGGAGGGGTTCCAAGAGACCCAGTACTTC. Encoded protein: CSASEGFQETQYF. The chain carries TRBV20-1 and TRBJ2-5, with D possibly TRBD2 on 6 matching bases. Germline V CDR1 and CDR2: DFQATT, SNEGSKA (reference sequence). This CDR3 has 13 amino acids. V dropped 5 bases and J dropped 1 base, with 11 bases sitting between them.

This clonotype has ten or more counts. The chain uses TRBV20-1 and TRBJ2-7; TRBD1 agrees at 8 bases. The CDR3 is 13 residues long. In germline, CDR1 is DFQATT, CDR2 SNEGSKA (reference sequence). The CDR3, as DNA: TGCAGCCCTCGGGACAGGAGATCCTACGAGCAGTACTTC. Translated, it gives CSPRDRRSYEQYF.

This clonotype was recorded many times. The rearrangement uses TRBV5-1 and TRBJ2-7, with 8 bases identical to TRBD1. This CDR3 comprises 14 residues. The V and J ends lost 1 base and 5 bases, in that order; junction bases with no gene match: 5. CDR1 and CDR2 (germline): SGHRS, YFSETQ. The CDR3 DNA sequence: TGCGCCAGCAGCTTGTGGCAGGGGGCCGACGAGCAGTACTTC. Its translation is CASSLWQGADEQYF.

In its sample, this clonotype was seen a few times. The rearrangement uses TRBV12-3 or TRBV12-4 and TRBJ2-3, with unresolved D. The CDR3 consists of 16 residues. Trimming removed 5 bases at V and 4 bases at J, with 19 bases between. For the CDR3, the DNA is TGTGCCAGCAGTCCTACCGTATCGTGGGGATCAGATACGCAGTATTTT. Its protein is CASSPTVSWGSDTQYF.

This clonotype appeared a few times. J is TRBJ2-7 and V is TRBV12-3 or TRBV12-4, with 8 bases lining up with TRBD1. With V trimmed by 5 bases and J by 4 bases, 7 bases remained unmatched. CDR3 size: 14 residues. CDR3 residues: CASSGTGGPYEQYF. The DNA for the CDR3 is TGTGCCAGCAGTGGGACAGGAGGACCGTACGAGCAGTACTTC.